This paragraph covers one T cell receptor (beta chain) sequence. This sample was included in a study of early T cells in non-severe SARS-CoV-2 infection. Unique molecular identifiers were added to individual cDNA molecules. A single record per CDR3 protein comes from TCRdb applying MiXCR to the 5' RACE reads. The sample consists of about 44,000 distinct CDR3 sequences, around 6.3% of them appearing once. In germline, CDR1 is ENHRY, CDR2 SYGVKD. There are 12 residues in the CDR3. V lost 7 bases, J lost 0 bases, and 7 bases lay in between. This TCR was sampled from an adult who was a healthcare worker with PCR-confirmed SARS-CoV-2 infection or an uninfected control (not recorded which). Specimen: whole blood, collected at baseline. This rearrangement joins TRBV10-3 to TRBJ2-7; D call uncertain. The CDR3 spells CAIKGYSYEQYF. CDR3 DNA sequence: TGTGCCATCAAGGGTTACTCCTACGAGCAGTACTTC.